These 28 T cell receptor beta chains share one sample of origin, sequenced in a study of blood T cell repertoires in COVID-19. Using immunoSEQ multiplex PCR, the repertoire was profiled, and TCRdb retains in-frame clones only, with some absent. The sample contains over 200,000 clones, less than 90% of which appear only once. Source material: peripheral blood. Receptor source: an elderly woman with active or convalescent COVID-19.

The chain joins TRBV15 to TRBJ1-1, with 10 nucleotides matching TRBD1. V shed 4 bases, J shed 4 bases, and the junction held 3 bases outside the gene matches. This CDR3 comprises 14 residues. Germline V CDR1 and CDR2: LNHNV, YYDKDF (reference sequence). CDR3 sequence reads: CATSKRQGATEAFF. CDR3 DNA sequence: TGTGCCACCAGCAAACGACAGGGGGCCACTGAAGCTTTCTTT.

The genes are TRBV6-5 and TRBJ1-6; possible D gene TRBD1, 5 bases. Germline loops: CDR1 MNHEY, CDR2 SVGAGI. The V gene lost 7 bases and the J gene lost 9 bases, with 19 bases spanning the gap. The CDR3 runs to 15 residues. The CDR3 spells CASKETAGLGSPLHF. The DNA of the CDR3 is TGTGCCAGCAAGGAAACAGCAGGGCTCGGTTCACCCCTCCACTTT.

This clone was counted once. The rearrangement links TRBV7-3 to TRBJ2-3, with a possible D match to TRBD2 (6 bases). Trimming cost V 1 base and J 0 bases, with 17 bases left between them. CDR3 length: 18 residues. Germline V gives CDR1 SGHTA, CDR2 FQGTGA. CDR3 loop: CASSLKRGGGASTDTQYF. CDR3 coding DNA: TGTGCCAGCAGCTTAAAGAGGGGCGGCGGGGCTAGCACAGATACGCAGTATTTT.

The chain employs TRBV7-9 and TRBJ2-7; TRBD1 agrees at 8 bases. J gave up 2 bases and V 3 bases, and 6 bases lay outside the gene matches. CDR3 length: 15 amino acids. Germline values: CDR1 SEHNR, CDR2 FQNEAQ (reference sequence). CDR3 nucleotide sequence: TGTGCCAGCAGCTTGAGTCGGACAGGGACCTACGAGCAGTACTTC. Translation: CASSLSRTGTYEQYF.

The chain is built from TRBV19 and TRBJ1-1; 8 nucleotides match TRBD1. Germline-derived CDR1 and CDR2 are LNHDA and SQIVND (reference sequence). Trimming cost V 4 bases and J 2 bases; bases outside gene matches: 6. The CDR3 contains 15 residues. CDR3 amino acids: CASSTTGVDNTEAFF. In DNA form, the CDR3 reads TGTGCCAGTAGTACGACAGGGGTGGATAACACTGAAGCTTTCTTT.

The V gene is TRBV14, the J gene TRBJ2-5; the match to TRBD1 covers 7 bases. Trimming cost V 5 bases and J 2 bases; bases outside gene matches: 5. This CDR3 region has 14 residues. Germline CDR1 SGHDN, CDR2 FVKESK. The CDR3 nucleotides read TGTGCCAGCAGCGGACCGGGACAGCAAGAGACCCAGTACTTC. As protein: CASSGPGQQETQYF.

The rearrangement uses TRBV29-1 and TRBJ2-5; unclear D gene. The CDR3 loop spans 13 amino acids. Trimming removed 4 bases from V and 0 bases from J, with 9 bases in between. CDR1 and CDR2 from the germline V gene are SQVTM and ANQGSEA. The CDR3 coding sequence is TGCAGCGTTGCGCAGGCTTACCAAGAGACCCAGTACTTC. Protein product: CSVAQAYQETQYF.

This clone showed up just a few times. This sequence joins TRBV5-1 and TRBJ1-2, with D unresolved. Germline V lookup: CDR1 SGHRS, CDR2 YFSETQ. The CDR3 is 14 amino acids. The V and J ends lost 3 bases and 8 bases respectively, with 17 bases between them. The CDR3 nucleotides read TGCGCCAGCAGCTCGGAGCCGGGGTTCAACGGCTACACCTTC. Amino acid sequence: CASSSEPGFNGYTF.

V usage is TRBV5-4 and J usage is TRBJ1-2; D may be TRBD1 (6 bases). Germline CDR1 SGHNT, CDR2 YYREEE (reference sequence). Trimming shortened V by 4 bases and J by 2 bases, and 12 bases separated the two germline ends. CDR3 size: 14 residues. The CDR3 region has the DNA TGTGCCAGCAGCGCAAGGACAGCCAACTATGGCTACACCTTC. This encodes CASSARTANYGYTF. The full variable domain, with the rest looked up from reference TRBV5-4 and TRBJ1-2, is ETGVTQSPTHLIKTRGQQVTLRCSSQSGHNTVSWYQQALGQGPQFIFQYYREEENGRGNFPPRFSGLQFPNYSSELNVNALELDDSALYLCASSARTANYGYTFGSGTRLTVV.

The chain combines TRBV6-1 with TRBJ2-1; tentative D call: TRBD1 (5 bases). Germline V gives CDR1 MNHNS, CDR2 SASEGT. The V and J ends lost 2 bases and 0 bases respectively, with 14 bases between them. CDR3 length: 17 amino acids. The DNA of the CDR3 is TGTGCCAGCAGTGAATTTTGGGGCAGCAGCTCCTACAATGAGCAGTTCTTC. Translated: CASSEFWGSSSYNEQFF.

The rearrangement uses TRBV2 and TRBJ2-2, with 7 bases that match TRBD1. CDR1 is SNHLY, CDR2 FYNNEI, per germline. V trimming: 10 bases; J trimming: 4 bases; junction bases outside the gene matches: 9. The length of the CDR3 is 14 residues. The CDR3 region is CATGRQGITGELFF. The CDR3 DNA sequence: TGTGCCACCGGGCGACAGGGAATCACCGGGGAGCTGTTTTTT.

This clone is a singleton in its sample. The chain couples TRBV2 to TRBJ2-2; 12 bases agree with TRBD2. This CDR3 has 18 residues. V shed 1 base, J shed 5 bases, and the junction held 8 bases outside the gene matches. Germline-derived CDR1 and CDR2 are SNHLY and FYNNEI. The CDR3 is CASSEGGLAGTRTGELFF. DNA for the CDR3: TGTGCCAGCAGTGAAGGTGGACTAGCGGGAACTAGGACCGGGGAGCTGTTTTTT.

This clone has just a few counts. This sequence joins TRBV18 and TRBJ1-3; 7 bases line up with TRBD1. Germline lookup yields CDR1 KGHSH and CDR2 LQKENI. Trimming at V came to 1 base and at J to 0 bases, leaving 3 bases not matched to a gene. The CDR3 length is 16 residues. The CDR3 protein is CASSPLRGHSGNTIYF. The CDR3 DNA is TGTGCCAGCTCACCACTTAGGGGGCACTCTGGAAACACCATATATTTT. Together with reference TRBV18 and TRBJ1-3, the CDR3 gives the full variable domain: NAGVMQNPRHLVRRRGQEARLRCSPMKGHSHVYWYRQLPEEGLKFMVYLQKENIIDESGMPKERFSAEFPKEGPSILRIQQVVRGDSAAYFCASSPLRGHSGNTIYFGEGSWLTVV.

This clone was observed many times. The genes are TRBV6-1 and TRBJ2-5, with TRBD2 matching over 7 bases. CDR1 is MNHNS, CDR2 SASEGT, per germline. CDR3 size: 15 residues. V shed 1 base and J 2 bases; nucleotides not matched to a gene: 4. For the CDR3, the DNA is TGTGCCAGCAGTGAAGTCACGGGGGGTCAAGAGACCCAGTACTTC. Translated: CASSEVTGGQETQYF.

The chain employs TRBV24-1 and TRBJ1-4; D remains ambiguous. Germline assignment: CDR1 KGHDR and CDR2 SFDVKD. CDR3 length: 16 residues. The germline V and J ends were trimmed by 2 bases and 1 base, with 10 bases remaining between them. The CDR3 DNA reads TGTGCCACCAGTGATTCCATTAACAGAACTAATGAAAAACTGTTTTTT. Its translation: CATSDSINRTNEKLFF.

The chain employs TRBV7-2 and TRBJ2-2, with 7 bases aligning to TRBD2. The CDR3 length is 15 residues. The V gene end was trimmed by 3 bases and the J gene end by 4 bases; junction bases not matched to a gene: 5. Germline CDR1 is SGHTA and CDR2 is FQGNSA. The DNA of the CDR3 is TGTGCCAGCAGCTTCGCAGGACTAGTCACCGGGGAGCTGTTTTTT. Translating it yields CASSFAGLVTGELFF.

The V gene is TRBV7-2, the J gene TRBJ2-7, with 8 bases aligning to TRBD2. V gave up 5 bases and J gave up 4 bases; unmatched junction bases: 7. In germline, CDR1 is SGHTA, CDR2 FQGNSA. The length of the CDR3 is 14 residues. The CDR3 reads CASSRRGGEYEQYF. The CDR3 region has the DNA TGTGCCAGCAGCCGCCGGGGGGGCGAGTACGAGCAGTACTTC. Filled out from reference TRBV7-2 and TRBJ2-7, the complete variable domain reads GAGVSQSPSNKVTEKGKDVELRCDPISGHTALYWYRQSLGQGLEFLIYFQGNSAPDKSGLPSDRFSAERTGGSVSTLTIQRTQQEDSAVYLCASSRRGGEYEQYFGPGTRLTVT.

The chain carries TRBV5-4 and TRBJ2-7; D is ambiguous. V was clipped by 2 bases and J by 6 bases, with 6 bases between them. CDR3 size: 11 residues. Per the germline V gene, CDR1 is SGHNT and CDR2 is YYREEE (reference sequence). CDR3 DNA: TGTGCCAGCAGCTTCCAGCGCGAGCAGTACTTC. Translated, it gives CASSFQREQYF. Using reference TRBV5-4 and TRBJ2-7 for the parts outside the CDR3, the full variable domain is ETGVTQSPTHLIKTRGQQVTLRCSSQSGHNTVSWYQQALGQGPQFIFQYYREEENGRGNFPPRFSGLQFPNYSSELNVNALELDDSALYLCASSFQREQYFGPGTRLTVT.

The V and J genes are TRBV5-4 and TRBJ1-4, with 9 nucleotides matching TRBD1. The V gene end was trimmed by 0 bases and the J gene end by 3 bases; junction bases not matched to a gene: 3. Germline-derived CDR1 and CDR2 are SGHNT and YYREEE (reference sequence). The CDR3 sequence is 16 residues long. The CDR3: CASSLDRGRSNEKLFF. CDR3 coding DNA: TGTGCCAGCAGCTTGGACAGGGGGCGGTCTAATGAAAAACTGTTTTTT.

This clone was counted ten times or more. The rearrangement links TRBV18 to TRBJ2-7; TRBD2 matches 14 bases. V lost 3 bases to trimming and J lost 4 bases; unmatched junction nucleotides: 14. The CDR3 runs to 19 residues. Germline CDR1 and CDR2: KGHSH and LQKENI. The CDR3 nucleotides read TGTGCCAGCTCACCCCTAAAACGAGACGGGACTAGCGGGAGATACGAGCAGTACTTC. It is translated as CASSPLKRDGTSGRYEQYF.

The rearrangement joins TRBV5-1 to TRBJ2-1; weak D call: TRBD1 (6 bases). Trimming left V 1 base short and J 8 bases short, with 13 bases between. The germline V gene encodes CDR1 SGHRS and CDR2 YFSETQ. The CDR3 loop spans 14 amino acids. CDR3 residues: CASSLPGAGYEQFF. The DNA of the CDR3 is TGCGCCAGCAGCTTGCCAGGGGCCGGGTATGAGCAGTTCTTC. Combining the CDR3 with reference TRBV5-1 and TRBJ2-1 gives the whole variable domain KAGVTQTPRYLIKTRGQQVTLSCSPISGHRSVSWYQQTPGQGLQFLFEYFSETQRNKGNFPGRFSGRQFSNSRSEMNVSTLELGDSALYLCASSLPGAGYEQFFGPGTRLTVL.

The V gene is TRBV11-3, the J gene TRBJ2-1; 7 bases are shared with TRBD1. The germline V gene has CDR1 SGHNT and CDR2 YENEEA. This CDR3 contains 13 residues. The trim removed 5 bases at V and 6 bases at J, leaving 4 bases unmatched. For the CDR3, the DNA is TGTGCCAGCAGCCGGGACAGCATCAATGAGCAGTTCTTC. Residues: CASSRDSINEQFF. The full variable domain, rest sourced from reference TRBV11-3 and TRBJ2-1, is EAGVVQSPRYKIIEKKQPVAFWCNPISGHNTLYWYLQNLGQGPELLIRYENEEAVDDSQLPKDRFSAERLKGVDSTLKIQPAELGDSAVYLCASSRDSINEQFFGPGTRLTVL.

This sequence joins TRBV2 and TRBJ2-3, with TRBD2 identical over 13 bases. The CDR3 is made up of 18 amino acids. Germline loops: CDR1 SNHLY, CDR2 FYNNEI. Trimming took 6 bases from V and 2 from J; bases not matched to a gene: 11. The CDR3 region is CASSLRLAGGLNTDTQYF. The CDR3 coding sequence is TGTGCCAGCAGCTTAAGACTAGCGGGGGGATTAAACACAGATACGCAGTATTTT.

V usage is TRBV2 and J usage is TRBJ2-5; 12 nucleotides line up with TRBD2. The ends lost 1 base at V and 0 bases at J; junction bases unmatched: 6. The CDR3 length is 18 residues. CDR1 and CDR2 (germline): SNHLY, FYNNEI. The chain's CDR3 is CASSEDGTSGRYQETQYF. As DNA, the CDR3 is TGTGCCAGCAGTGAAGACGGGACTAGCGGGCGGTACCAAGAGACCCAGTACTTC.

This chain links TRBV2 with TRBJ1-2, with 9 bases that match TRBD1. Germline V gives CDR1 SNHLY, CDR2 FYNNEI. The CDR3 has 16 amino acids. Losses at the gene ends were 3 bases for V and 1 base for J; bases not matched to a gene: 6. The CDR3 DNA follows: TGTGCCAGCAGTGAGTTACGGACAGGGGTTAACTATGGCTACACCTTC. Protein: CASSELRTGVNYGYTF. The variable domain in full, completed from reference TRBV2 and TRBJ1-2, reads EPEVTQTPSHQVTQMGQEVILRCVPISNHLYFYWYRQILGQKVEFLVSFYNNEISEKSEIFDDQFSVERPDGSNFTLKIRSTKLEDSAMYFCASSELRTGVNYGYTFGSGTRLTVV.

The CDR3 sequence: CASSEDRVYEKLFF. CDR3 DNA: TGTGCCAGCAGTGAGGACAGGGTGTATGAAAAACTGTTTTTT. The chain has TRBV2 and TRBJ1-4, with 8 bases that match TRBD1. Germline V lookup: CDR1 SNHLY, CDR2 FYNNEI. This CDR3 region has 14 residues. V shed 3 bases and J 6 bases; nucleotides not matched to a gene: 3.

Only one count was recorded for this clone. This chain links TRBV28 with TRBJ1-5, with 10 bases that match TRBD1. Germline CDR1 is MDHEN and CDR2 is SYDVKM. Germline trimming cut 6 bases from V and 6 bases from J; bases unmatched to any gene: 5. The length of the CDR3 is 14 residues. The CDR3 bases are TGTGCCAGCAGCGGGACAGGGGAGGTTCAGCCCCAGCATTTT. It codes for CASSGTGEVQPQHF.

The chain links TRBV7-8 to TRBJ1-6; D possibly corresponds to TRBD1 (6 bases). Trimming stripped 5 bases from V and 9 bases from J, with 20 bases between. The CDR3 runs to 16 residues. Germline values: CDR1 SGHVS, CDR2 FQNEAQ. CDR3 region: CASSLGRGDLGSPLHF. CDR3 DNA: TGTGCCAGCAGCCTCGGGAGGGGGGACCTAGGTTCACCCCTCCACTTT.